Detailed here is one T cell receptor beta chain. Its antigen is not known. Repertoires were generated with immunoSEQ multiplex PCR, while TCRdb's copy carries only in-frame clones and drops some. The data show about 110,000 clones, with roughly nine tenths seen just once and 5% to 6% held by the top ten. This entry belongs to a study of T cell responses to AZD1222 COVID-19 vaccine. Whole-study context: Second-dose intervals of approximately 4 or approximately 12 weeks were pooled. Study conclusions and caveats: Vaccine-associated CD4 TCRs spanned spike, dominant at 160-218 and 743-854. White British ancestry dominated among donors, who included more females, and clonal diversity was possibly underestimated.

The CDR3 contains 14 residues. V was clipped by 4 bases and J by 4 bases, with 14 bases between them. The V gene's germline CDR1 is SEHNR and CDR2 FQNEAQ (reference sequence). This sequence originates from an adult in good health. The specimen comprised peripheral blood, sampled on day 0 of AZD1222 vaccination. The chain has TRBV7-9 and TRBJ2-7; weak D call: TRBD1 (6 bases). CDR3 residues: CASSSPTGVYEQYF. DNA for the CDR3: TGTGCCAGCAGCTCCCCGACAGGCGTGTACGAGCAGTACTTC.